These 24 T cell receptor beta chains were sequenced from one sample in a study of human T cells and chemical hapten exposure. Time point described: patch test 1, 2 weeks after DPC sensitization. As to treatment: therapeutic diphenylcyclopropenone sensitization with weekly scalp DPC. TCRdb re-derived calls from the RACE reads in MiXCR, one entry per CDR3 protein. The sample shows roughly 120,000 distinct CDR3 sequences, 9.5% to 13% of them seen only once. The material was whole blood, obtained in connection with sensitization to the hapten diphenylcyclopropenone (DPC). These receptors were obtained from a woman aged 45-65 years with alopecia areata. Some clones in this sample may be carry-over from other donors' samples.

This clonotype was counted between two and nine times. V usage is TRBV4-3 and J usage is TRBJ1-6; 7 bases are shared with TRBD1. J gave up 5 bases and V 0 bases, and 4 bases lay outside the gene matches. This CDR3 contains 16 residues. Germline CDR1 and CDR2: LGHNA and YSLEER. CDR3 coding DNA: TGCGCCAGCAGCCAAGATGAGGGACAGAATAATTCACCCCTCCACTTT. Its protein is CASSQDEGQNNSPLHF.

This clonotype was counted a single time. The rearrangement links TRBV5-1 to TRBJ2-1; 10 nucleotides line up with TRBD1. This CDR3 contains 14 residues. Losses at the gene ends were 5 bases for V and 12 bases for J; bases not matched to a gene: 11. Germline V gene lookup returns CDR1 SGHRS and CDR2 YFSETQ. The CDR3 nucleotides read TGCGCCAGCAGGTTTTCGACAGGGGGCGGACCGCAGTTCTTC. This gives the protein CASRFSTGGGPQFF.

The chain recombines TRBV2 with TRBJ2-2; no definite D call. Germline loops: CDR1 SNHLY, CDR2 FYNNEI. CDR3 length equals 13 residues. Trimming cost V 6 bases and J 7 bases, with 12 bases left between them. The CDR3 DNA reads TGTGCCAGCAGCGAGAATCCCGGCGGGGAGCTGTTTTTT. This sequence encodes CASSENPGGELFF.

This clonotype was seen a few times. This CDR3 reads CASSRYQRGGQETQYF. The CDR3 DNA reads as TGTGCCAGCAGCCGATATCAGCGGGGGGGGCAAGAGACCCAGTACTTC. The chain employs TRBV6-5 and TRBJ2-5, with 10 bases lining up with TRBD2. CDR1 and CDR2 (germline): MNHEY, SVGAGI. V lost 6 bases to trimming and J lost 2 bases; unmatched junction nucleotides: 9. This CDR3 is built from 16 residues.

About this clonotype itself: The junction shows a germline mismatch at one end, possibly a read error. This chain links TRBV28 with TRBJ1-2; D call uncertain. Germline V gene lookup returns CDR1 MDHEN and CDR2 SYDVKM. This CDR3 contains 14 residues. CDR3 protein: CASRLWAKKTGYTF. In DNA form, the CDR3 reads TGTGCCAGCAGATTATGGGCGAAAAAGACTGGCTACACCTTC.

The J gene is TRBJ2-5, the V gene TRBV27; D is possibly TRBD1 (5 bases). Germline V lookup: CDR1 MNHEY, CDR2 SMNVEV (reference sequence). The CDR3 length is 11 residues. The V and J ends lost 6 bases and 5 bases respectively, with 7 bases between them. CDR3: CASSAGETQYF. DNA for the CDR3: TGTGCCAGCAGCGCAGGGGAGACCCAGTACTTC.

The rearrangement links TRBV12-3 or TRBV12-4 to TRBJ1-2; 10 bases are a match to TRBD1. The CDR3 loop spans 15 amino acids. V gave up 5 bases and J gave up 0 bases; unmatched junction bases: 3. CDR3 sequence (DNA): TGTGCCAGCAGTCCCGGGACAGGGGCTAACTATGGCTACACCTTC. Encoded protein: CASSPGTGANYGYTF.

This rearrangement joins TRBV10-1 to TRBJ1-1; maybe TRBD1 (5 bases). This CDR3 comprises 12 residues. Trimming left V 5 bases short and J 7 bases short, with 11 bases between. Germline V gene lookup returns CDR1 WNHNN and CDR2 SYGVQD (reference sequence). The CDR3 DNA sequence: TGCGCCAGCAGTCTCAGGGTTGGTGAAGCTTTCTTT. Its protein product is CASSLRVGEAFF.

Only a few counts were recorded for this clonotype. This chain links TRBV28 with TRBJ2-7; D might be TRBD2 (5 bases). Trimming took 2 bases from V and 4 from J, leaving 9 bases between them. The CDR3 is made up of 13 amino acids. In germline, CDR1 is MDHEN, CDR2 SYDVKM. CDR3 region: CASSLTGEYEQYF. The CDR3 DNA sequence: TGTGCCAGCAGTTTAACTGGGGAGTACGAGCAGTACTTC. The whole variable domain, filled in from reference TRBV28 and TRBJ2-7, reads DVKVTQSSRYLVKRTGEKVFLECVQDMDHENMFWYRQDPGLGLRLIYFSYDVKMKEKGDIPEGYSVSREKKERFSLILESASTNQTSMYLCASSLTGEYEQYFGPGTRLTVT.

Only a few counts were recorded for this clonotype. The CDR3 DNA is TGTGCCACCAGTGATCCTACTAGCGGGAGACACAATGAGCAGTTCTTC. Protein product: CATSDPTSGRHNEQFF. The chain joins TRBV24-1 to TRBJ2-1, with 11 bases aligning to TRBD2. This CDR3 is 16 amino acids long. The germline V gene encodes CDR1 KGHDR and CDR2 SFDVKD. After removal of 3 bases from V and 5 bases from J, the junction contained 5 bases not matched to a gene.

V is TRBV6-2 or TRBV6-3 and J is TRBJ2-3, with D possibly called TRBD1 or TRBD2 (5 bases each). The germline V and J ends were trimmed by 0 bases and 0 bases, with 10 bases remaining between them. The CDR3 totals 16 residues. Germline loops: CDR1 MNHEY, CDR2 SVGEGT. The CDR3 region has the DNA TGTGCCAGCAGTTACTCGAGGGGCACTAGCACAGATACGCAGTATTTT. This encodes CASSYSRGTSTDTQYF.

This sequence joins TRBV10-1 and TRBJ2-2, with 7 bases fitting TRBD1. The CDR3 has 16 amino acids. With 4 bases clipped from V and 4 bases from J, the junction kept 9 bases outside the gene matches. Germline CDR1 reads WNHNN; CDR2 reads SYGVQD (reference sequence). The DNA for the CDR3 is TGCGCCAGCAGTGGGGAAGGGGGCGATGGCACCGGGGAGCTGTTTTTT. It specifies CASSGEGGDGTGELFF.

The CDR3 DNA follows: TGTGCCAGCAGTTTGAAGGGGTGGTATAGCTATGGCTACACCTTC. Translating gives CASSLKGWYSYGYTF. The chain couples TRBV12-3 or TRBV12-4 to TRBJ1-2, with D possibly being TRBD1 (5 bases). The CDR3 runs to 15 residues. The V end lost 3 bases, the J end lost 4 bases, and 15 bases lay between the germline ends.

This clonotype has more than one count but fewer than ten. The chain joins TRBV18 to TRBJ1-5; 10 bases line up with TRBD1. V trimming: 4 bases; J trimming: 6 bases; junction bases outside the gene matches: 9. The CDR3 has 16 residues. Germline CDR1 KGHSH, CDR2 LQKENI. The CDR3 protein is CASSRGQGDLGQPQHF. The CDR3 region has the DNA TGTGCCAGCTCACGAGGACAGGGGGATTTGGGTCAGCCCCAGCATTTT.

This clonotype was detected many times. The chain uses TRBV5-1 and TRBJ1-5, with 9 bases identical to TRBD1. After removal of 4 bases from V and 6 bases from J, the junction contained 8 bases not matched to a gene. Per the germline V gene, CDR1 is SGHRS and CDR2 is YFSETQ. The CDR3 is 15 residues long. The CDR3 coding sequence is TGCGCCAGCAGCCCCGAGACAGGGGGGAGTCAGCCCCAGCATTTT. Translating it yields CASSPETGGSQPQHF.

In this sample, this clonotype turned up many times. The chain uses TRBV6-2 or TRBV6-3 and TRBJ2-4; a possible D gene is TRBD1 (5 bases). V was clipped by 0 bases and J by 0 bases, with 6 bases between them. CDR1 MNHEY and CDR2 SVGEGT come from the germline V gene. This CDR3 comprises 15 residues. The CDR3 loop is CASSYSGQAKNIQYF. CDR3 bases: TGTGCCAGCAGTTACTCCGGACAAGCCAAAAACATTCAGTACTTC.

The CDR3 nucleotides are TGCGCCAGCAGCCCAGTGGTCCTGGGATCCATTCAGTACTTC. Translated, it gives CASSPVVLGSIQYF. The V call is TRBV4-1, the J call TRBJ2-4; D gene ambiguous. There are 14 residues in the CDR3. Per germline, CDR1 MGHRA and CDR2 YSYEKL. Trimming took off 4 bases at V and 9 bases at J, with 16 bases between the two ends.

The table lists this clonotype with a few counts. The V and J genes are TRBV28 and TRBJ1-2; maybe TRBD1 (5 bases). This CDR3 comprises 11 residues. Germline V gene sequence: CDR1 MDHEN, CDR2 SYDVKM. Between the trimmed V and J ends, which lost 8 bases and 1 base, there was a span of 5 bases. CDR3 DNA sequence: TGTGCCAGCGACAGTAACTATGGCTACACCTTC. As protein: CASDSNYGYTF.

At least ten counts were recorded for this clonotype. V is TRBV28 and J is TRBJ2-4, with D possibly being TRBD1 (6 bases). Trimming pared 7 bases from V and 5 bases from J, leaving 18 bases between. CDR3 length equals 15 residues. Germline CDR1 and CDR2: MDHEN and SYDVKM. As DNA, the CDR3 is TGTGCCAGCATCCCTCAGGGACACCACGAAAACATTCAGTACTTC. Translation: CASIPQGHHENIQYF.

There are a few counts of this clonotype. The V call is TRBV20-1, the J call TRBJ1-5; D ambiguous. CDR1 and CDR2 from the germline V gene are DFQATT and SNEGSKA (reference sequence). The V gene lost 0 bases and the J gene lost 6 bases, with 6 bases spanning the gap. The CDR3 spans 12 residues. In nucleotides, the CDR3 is TGCAGTGCTAGAGAGGGCCGTCAGCCCCAGCATTTT. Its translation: CSAREGRQPQHF.

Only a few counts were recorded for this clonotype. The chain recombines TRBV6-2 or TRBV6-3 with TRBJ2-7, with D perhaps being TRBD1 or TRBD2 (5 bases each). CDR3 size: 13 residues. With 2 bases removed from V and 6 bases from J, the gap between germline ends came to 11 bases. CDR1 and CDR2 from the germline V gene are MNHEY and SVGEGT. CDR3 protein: CASSYGGPFEQYF. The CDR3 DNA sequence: TGTGCCAGCAGTTACGGGGGACCTTTCGAGCAGTACTTC.

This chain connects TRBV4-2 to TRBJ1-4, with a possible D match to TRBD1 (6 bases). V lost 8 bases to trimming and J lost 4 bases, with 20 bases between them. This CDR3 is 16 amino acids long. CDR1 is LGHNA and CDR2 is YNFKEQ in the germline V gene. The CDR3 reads CASAGAGRQFNEKLFF. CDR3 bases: TGTGCCAGCGCGGGGGCAGGGAGGCAGTTTAATGAAAAACTGTTTTTT.

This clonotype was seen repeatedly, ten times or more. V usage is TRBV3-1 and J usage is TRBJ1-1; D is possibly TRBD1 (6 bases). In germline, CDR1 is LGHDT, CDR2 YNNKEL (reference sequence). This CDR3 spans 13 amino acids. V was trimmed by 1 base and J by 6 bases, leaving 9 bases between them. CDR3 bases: TGTGCCAGCAGCCAAGCTGAGGGGGCTGAAGCTTTCTTT. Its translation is CASSQAEGAEAFF.

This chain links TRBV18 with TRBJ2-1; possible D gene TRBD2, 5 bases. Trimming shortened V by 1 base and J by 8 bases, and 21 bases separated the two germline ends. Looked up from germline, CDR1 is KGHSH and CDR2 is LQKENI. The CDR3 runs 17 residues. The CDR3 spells CASSPRTTRASGDEQFF. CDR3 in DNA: TGTGCCAGCTCACCACGCACTACTAGAGCGTCCGGCGATGAGCAGTTCTTC.